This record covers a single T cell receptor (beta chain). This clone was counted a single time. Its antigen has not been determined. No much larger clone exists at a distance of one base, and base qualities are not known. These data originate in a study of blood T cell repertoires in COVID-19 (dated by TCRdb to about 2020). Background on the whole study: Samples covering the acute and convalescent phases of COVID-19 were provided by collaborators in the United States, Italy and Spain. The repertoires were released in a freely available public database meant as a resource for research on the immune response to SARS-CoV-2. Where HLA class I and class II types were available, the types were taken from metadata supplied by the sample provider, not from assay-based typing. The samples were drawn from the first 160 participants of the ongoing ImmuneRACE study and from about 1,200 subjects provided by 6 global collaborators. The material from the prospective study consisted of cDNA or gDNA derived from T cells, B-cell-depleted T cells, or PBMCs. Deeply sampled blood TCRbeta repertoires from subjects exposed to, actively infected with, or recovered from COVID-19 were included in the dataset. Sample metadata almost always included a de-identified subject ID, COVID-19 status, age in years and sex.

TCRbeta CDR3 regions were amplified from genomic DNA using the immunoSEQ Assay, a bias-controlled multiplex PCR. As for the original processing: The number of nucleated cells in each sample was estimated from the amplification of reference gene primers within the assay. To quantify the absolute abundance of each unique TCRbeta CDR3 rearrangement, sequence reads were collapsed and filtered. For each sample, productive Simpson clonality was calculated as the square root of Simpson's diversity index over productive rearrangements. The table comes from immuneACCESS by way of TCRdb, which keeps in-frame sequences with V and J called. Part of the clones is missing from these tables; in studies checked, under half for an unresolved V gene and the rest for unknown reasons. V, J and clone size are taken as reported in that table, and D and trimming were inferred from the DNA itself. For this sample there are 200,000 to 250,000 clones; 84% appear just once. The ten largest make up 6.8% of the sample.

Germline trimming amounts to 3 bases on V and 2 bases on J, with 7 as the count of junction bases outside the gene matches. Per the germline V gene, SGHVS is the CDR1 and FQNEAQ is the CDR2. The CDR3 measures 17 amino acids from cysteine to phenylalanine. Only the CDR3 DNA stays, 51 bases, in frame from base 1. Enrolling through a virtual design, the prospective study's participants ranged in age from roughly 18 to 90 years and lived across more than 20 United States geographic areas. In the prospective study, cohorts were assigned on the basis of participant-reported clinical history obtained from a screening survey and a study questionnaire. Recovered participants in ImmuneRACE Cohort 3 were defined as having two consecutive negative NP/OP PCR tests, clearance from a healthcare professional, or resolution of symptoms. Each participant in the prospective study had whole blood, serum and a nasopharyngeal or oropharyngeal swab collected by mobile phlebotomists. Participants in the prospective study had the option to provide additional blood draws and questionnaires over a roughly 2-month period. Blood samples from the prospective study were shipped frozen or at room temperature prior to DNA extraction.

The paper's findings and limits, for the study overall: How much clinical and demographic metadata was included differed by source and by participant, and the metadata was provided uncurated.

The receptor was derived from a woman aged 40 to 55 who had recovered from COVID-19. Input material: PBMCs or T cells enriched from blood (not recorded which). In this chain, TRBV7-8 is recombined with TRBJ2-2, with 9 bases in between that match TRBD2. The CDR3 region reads CASSLGRTSVNTGELFF. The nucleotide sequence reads TGTGCCAGCAGCTTGGGACGGACTAGCGTCAACACCGGGGAGCTGTTTTTT.